Listed below are T cell receptor beta chains from one sample, sequenced in a study of blood T cell repertoires in COVID-19. Profiling relied on immunoSEQ multiplex PCR, and the TCRdb table lists in-frame clones only, not all of them. The sample lists 200,000 to 300,000 clones, about 91% occurring once. The sample taken for sequencing was peripheral blood. Receptors originate from a woman in her twenties or thirties with COVID-19, enrolled during active disease. CDR3s include the opening cysteine and the closing phenylalanine or tryptophan. D genes are given only for firm matches. Some rows mark clone size as missing; the rest say once, few, many or name a class of expanded clone.

TRBV6-5	.	TRBJ2-7	.	TGTGCCAGCAGTTACAGGTTAGGGGGATACGAGCAGTACTTC	CASSYRLGGYEQYF
TRBV5-4	TRBD2	TRBJ2-3	.	TGTGCCAGCAGCTCCCTGGGAGGGACGACCACAGATACGCAGTATTTT	CASSSLGGTTTDTQYF
TRBV7-8	.	TRBJ2-7	.	TGTGCCAGCAGCCCATCGGACACCAGCTCCTACGAGCAGTACTTC	CASSPSDTSSYEQYF
TRBV29-1	.	TRBJ2-3	.	TGCAGCGTTGGACAGTTCGAGGGCACAGATACGCAGTATTTT	CSVGQFEGTDTQYF
TRBV10-3	.	TRBJ1-2	.	TGTGCCATCAGGGCGGGGCTGACCCTCTATGGCTACACCTTC	CAIRAGLTLYGYTF
TRBV5-4	TRBD1	TRBJ1-2	.	TGTGCCAGCAGCCCACAGGGGGCCCATGGCTACACCTTC	CASSPQGAHGYTF
TRBV7-2	TRBD1	TRBJ1-3	.	TGTGCCAGCAGCCGACAGGGAGGAAACACCATATATTTT	CASSRQGGNTIYF
TRBV7-2	.	TRBJ2-3	.	TGTGCCAGCAGCTTAGCGCGGCAGGATACGCAGTATTTT	CASSLARQDTQYF
TRBV10-2	TRBD2	TRBJ2-3	.	TGCGCCAGCAGGGCGCCGACTAGCGGGAGACCCCAAAGCACAGATACGCAGTATTTT	CASRAPTSGRPQSTDTQYF
TRBV19	.	TRBJ1-3	.	TGTGCCAGTAGATTAGAAGATTCTGGAAACACCATATATTTT	CASRLEDSGNTIYF
TRBV7-2	.	TRBJ1-2	few	TGTGCCAGCAGCTTAGGCGAGGGAATGGAGGGCTACACCTTC	CASSLGEGMEGYTF
TRBV28	TRBD1	TRBJ1-6	.	TGTGCCAGCAGTTTACGCCACTCGTTCAGGGGGCTGGGGTCACCCCTCCACTTT	CASSLRHSFRGLGSPLHF
TRBV5-4	.	TRBJ2-1	.	TGTGCCAGCAGCTTGGGTGGGAGCTCCTACAATGAGCAGTTCTTC	CASSLGGSSYNEQFF
TRBV7-9	TRBD1	TRBJ2-1	few	TGTGCCAGCAGCCTTCGTCCCGGGACAGGGGGAGGGAATGAGCAGTTCTTC	CASSLRPGTGGGNEQFF
TRBV27	.	TRBJ1-4	.	TGTGCCACTGGGGAGAGGCGAAATGAAAAACTGTTTTTT	CATGERRNEKLFF
TRBV6-2/TRBV6-3	.	TRBJ1-6	.	TGTGCCAGCAGCCTAAGACACCCGACAAATTCACCCCTCCACTTT	CASSLRHPTNSPLHF
TRBV10-3	TRBD2	TRBJ2-1	.	TGTGCCATCAGTCAACCGACTAGCGCGGAGTACAATGAGCAGTTCTTC	CAISQPTSAEYNEQFF
TRBV14	.	TRBJ1-4	.	TGTGCCAGCAGCCCCTGGACTAGGGGGGGGGAAAAACTGTTTTTT	CASSPWTRGGEKLFF
TRBV4-1	TRBD2	TRBJ2-1	once	TGCGCCAGCAGCCAAGGGACTAGCGGGAGTCTCACTGAGCAGTTCTTC	CASSQGTSGSLTEQFF
TRBV24-1	.	TRBJ1-2	.	TGTGCCCCCCAGGGAATGGCAGGGGATGGCTACACCTTC	CAPQGMAGDGYTF
TRBV5-6	TRBD2	TRBJ2-3	once	TGTGCCAGCAGCCCCATAGCGGGAGGGCCGGAATTATATACGCAGTATTTT	CASSPIAGGPELYTQYF
TRBV12-5	TRBD2	TRBJ2-5	.	TGTGCTAGTGGCAACCCCGCCCGGGGGGACCAGGAGACCCAGTACTTC	CASGNPARGDQETQYF
TRBV5-6	TRBD2	TRBJ2-7	.	TGTGCCAGCAGCGATGACGCAGGACTAGCGTACGAGCAGTACTTC	CASSDDAGLAYEQYF
TRBV5-8	TRBD1	TRBJ1-5	.	TGTGCCAGCAGCCCTCACCACAGGGGAATACAGCCCCAGCATTTT	CASSPHHRGIQPQHF
TRBV19	TRBD1	TRBJ1-2	once	TGTGCCAGTAGTAAACGGACAGGGGCCAAGTTGGGCTACACCTTC	CASSKRTGAKLGYTF
TRBV5-8	.	TRBJ2-7	.	TGTGCCAGCAGCTTTAGGGGATTAGGGGCCGGCTCCTACGAGCAGTACTTC	CASSFRGLGAGSYEQYF
TRBV19	.	TRBJ1-4	.	TGTGCCAGTGCAGACTCCGGAGGGGAAAAACTGTTTTTT	CASADSGGEKLFF
TRBV21-1	.	TRBJ2-2	.	TGTGCCAGCAGCAAAAGGCAGGGATGGGCCGGGGAGCTGTTTTTT	CASSKRQGWAGELFF
TRBV4-3	.	TRBJ2-7	.	TGCGCCAGCAGCCAAGATTGGGGCACCTACGAGCAGTACTTC	CASSQDWGTYEQYF
TRBV7-9	.	TRBJ2-5	.	TGTGCCAGCAGCGGGGCAGGGACCCAGTACTTC	CASSGAGTQYF
TRBV18	TRBD2	TRBJ2-5	.	TGTGCCAGCTCACCTTCCCTAGCGGGGGGAATAGAGACCCAGTACTTC	CASSPSLAGGIETQYF
TRBV7-9	.	TRBJ2-1	.	TGTGCCAGCAGCTTATCCGACAATGAGCAGTTCTTC	CASSLSDNEQFF
TRBV5-4	TRBD1	TRBJ2-3	.	TGTGCCAGCAGCCTTGACAGGGGGTTCACAGATACGCAGTATTTT	CASSLDRGFTDTQYF
TRBV9	.	TRBJ2-1	.	TGTGCCAGCAGCGTAGATCCGGTTAGCTCCTACAATGAGCAGTTCTTC	CASSVDPVSSYNEQFF
TRBV6-5	.	TRBJ1-1	once	TGTGCCAGCTCCCACTTTATTGGCACTGAAGCTTTCTTT	CASSHFIGTEAFF
TRBV7-8	TRBD1	TRBJ2-5	.	TGTGCCAGTCAAACAGGGGGCCGAATCGAGACCCAGTACTTC	CASQTGGRIETQYF
TRBV19	.	TRBJ2-4	.	TGTGCCAGTATAGGCCGGAGTACAGGAAACATTCAGTACTTC	CASIGRSTGNIQYF
TRBV2	.	TRBJ2-4	.	TGTGCCAGCAGTGAAGATTCACCAATACTAGCCAAAAACATTCAGTACTTC	CASSEDSPILAKNIQYF
TRBV2	TRBD2	TRBJ2-1	few	TGTGCCAGCAGTGTGGGACTAGCGGGGTTCAATGAGCAGTTCTTC	CASSVGLAGFNEQFF
TRBV5-1	.	TRBJ1-4	.	TGCGCCAGCAGCTTGGCCTCGGAGACGAGAGGTGAAAAACTGTTTTTT	CASSLASETRGEKLFF
TRBV7-8	TRBD1	TRBJ2-1	.	TGTGCCAGCAGTTCAGGACAGGGGATAGATGAGCAGTTCTTC	CASSSGQGIDEQFF
TRBV3-1/TRBV3-2	.	TRBJ1-3	.	TGTGCCAGCAGCCGAGCAGGGTTCACCATATATTTT	CASSRAGFTIYF
TRBV5-1	.	TRBJ1-1	few	TGCGCCAGCAGCTTGGATGAAGGGGCAAAAGAAGCTTTCTTT	CASSLDEGAKEAFF
TRBV15	.	TRBJ1-6	.	TGTGCCACCAGCAGAGATGCGGGGGGCGCGAGGAATTCACCCCTCCACTTT	CATSRDAGGARNSPLHF
TRBV7-9	TRBD1	TRBJ2-5	.	TGTGCCAGCAGCCCCGGGACAGGAGGTTGGGAGACCCAGTACTTC	CASSPGTGGWETQYF
TRBV7-2	.	TRBJ1-5	.	TGTGCCAGCGCAGGGGAGCATCAGCCCCAGCATTTT	CASAGEHQPQHF
TRBV2	TRBD1	TRBJ2-2	.	TGTGCCAGCCGACAGGGGGCGCTCGGAACCGGGGAGCTGTTTTTT	CASRQGALGTGELFF
TRBV9	TRBD2	TRBJ2-1	.	TGTGCCAGCAGCGTAAGCGGGAGGATCGATGAGCAGTTCTTC	CASSVSGRIDEQFF
TRBV19	TRBD1	TRBJ2-4	.	TGTGCCAGCGGGACAGGGATAAAGTATTATGCCAAAAACATTCAGTACTTC	CASGTGIKYYAKNIQYF
TRBV14	.	TRBJ2-5	.	TGTGCCAGCAGCCAAGAACTAGAGGAGACCCAGTACTTC	CASSQELEETQYF
TRBV6-6	.	TRBJ1-5	.	TGTGCCAGCAGTTACTCGACTCGGCAGCCCCAGCATTTT	CASSYSTRQPQHF
TRBV3-1/TRBV3-2	.	TRBJ2-5	.	TGTGCCAGCAGCCAAGGGCGGATCCAAGAGACCCAGTACTTC	CASSQGRIQETQYF
TRBV5-1	TRBD1	TRBJ2-7	.	TGCGCCAGCAGCACGGGGACAGGGGACCTCTACGAGCAGTACTTC	CASSTGTGDLYEQYF